Included here is one T cell receptor beta chain sequence, with context. This CDR3 is built from 15 residues. V gave up 2 bases and J gave up 4 bases, with 14 bases separating them. The germline V gene has CDR1 SGHTA and CDR2 FQGNSA. These data come from a study of CD8+CD57+ T cells in acquired aplastic anemia. Profiling of TCR beta VDJ combinations and CDR3 sequences used genomic DNA as template. TCRdb reprocessed the reads with MiXCR, giving one entry per CDR3 protein. The sample has about 190,000 distinct CDR3 sequences, about 53% seen once; the top ten hold 16%. The sample taken for sequencing was sorted CD4+, CD8+, or CD8+CD57+ T cells (not recorded which) from PBMCs. This TCR was sampled from a human donor in good health, serving as a control. The chain has TRBV7-2 and TRBJ2-5; maybe TRBD2 (7 bases). The CDR3 DNA follows: TGTGCCAGCAGCTTAAGTGGGGGGGCCATAGAGACCCAGTACTTC. This gives the protein CASSLSGGAIETQYF.